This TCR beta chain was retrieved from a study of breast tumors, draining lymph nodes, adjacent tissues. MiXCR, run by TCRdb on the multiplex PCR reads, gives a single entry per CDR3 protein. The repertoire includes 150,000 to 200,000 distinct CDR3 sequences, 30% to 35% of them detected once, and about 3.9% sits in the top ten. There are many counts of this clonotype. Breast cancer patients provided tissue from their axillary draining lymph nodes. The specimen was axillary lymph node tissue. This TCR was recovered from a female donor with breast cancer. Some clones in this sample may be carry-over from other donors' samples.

The CDR3, as DNA: TGTGCCAGCCACAGCTTAGGGAGTAGTTCCGCGAACACCGGGGAGCTGTTTTTT. Its translation is CASHSLGSSSANTGELFF. The chain has TRBV7-9 and TRBJ2-2; D is perhaps TRBD2 (5 bases). The V end lost 8 bases, the J end lost 0 bases, and 22 bases lay between the germline ends. The CDR3 runs 18 residues. In germline, CDR1 is SEHNR, CDR2 FQNEAQ (reference sequence).